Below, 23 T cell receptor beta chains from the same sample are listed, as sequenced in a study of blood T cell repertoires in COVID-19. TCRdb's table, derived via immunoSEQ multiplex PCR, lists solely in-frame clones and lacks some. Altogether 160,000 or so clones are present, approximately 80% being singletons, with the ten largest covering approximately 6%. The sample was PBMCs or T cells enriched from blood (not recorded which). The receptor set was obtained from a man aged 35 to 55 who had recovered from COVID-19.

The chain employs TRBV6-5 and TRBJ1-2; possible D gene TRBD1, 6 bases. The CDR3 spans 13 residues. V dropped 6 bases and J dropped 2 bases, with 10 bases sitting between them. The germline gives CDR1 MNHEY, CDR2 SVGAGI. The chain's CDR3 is CASSEQGNYGYTF. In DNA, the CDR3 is TGTGCCAGCAGCGAGCAGGGGAACTATGGCTACACCTTC.

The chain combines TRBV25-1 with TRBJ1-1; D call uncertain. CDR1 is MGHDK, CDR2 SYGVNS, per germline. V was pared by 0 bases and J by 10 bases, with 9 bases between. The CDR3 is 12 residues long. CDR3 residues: CASSEYRGGAFF. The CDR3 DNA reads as TGTGCCAGCAGTGAATACCGGGGTGGAGCTTTCTTT.

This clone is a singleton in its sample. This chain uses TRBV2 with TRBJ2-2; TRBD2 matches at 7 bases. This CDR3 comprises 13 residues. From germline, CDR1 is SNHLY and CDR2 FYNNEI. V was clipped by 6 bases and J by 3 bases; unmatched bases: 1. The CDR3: CASRGLYTGELFF. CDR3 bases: TGTGCCAGCAGGGGACTATACACCGGGGAGCTGTTTTTT.

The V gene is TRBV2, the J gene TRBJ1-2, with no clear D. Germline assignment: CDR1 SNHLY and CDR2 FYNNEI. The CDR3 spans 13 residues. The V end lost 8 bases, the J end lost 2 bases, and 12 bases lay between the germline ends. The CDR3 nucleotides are TGTGCCAGCCTACAGACACCCAACTATGGCTACACCTTC. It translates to CASLQTPNYGYTF.

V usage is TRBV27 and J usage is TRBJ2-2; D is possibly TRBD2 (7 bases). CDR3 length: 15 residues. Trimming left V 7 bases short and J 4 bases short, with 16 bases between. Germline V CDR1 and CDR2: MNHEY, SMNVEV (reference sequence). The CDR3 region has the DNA TGTGCCAGCAACCTAGGGGGGGCGTTCACCGGGGAGCTGTTTTTT. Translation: CASNLGGAFTGELFF.

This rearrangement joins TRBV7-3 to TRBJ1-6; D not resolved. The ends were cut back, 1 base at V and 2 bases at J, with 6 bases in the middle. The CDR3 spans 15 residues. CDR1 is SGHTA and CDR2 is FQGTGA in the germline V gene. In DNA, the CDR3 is TGTGCCAGCAGCTTAAAGCAGGCCTATAATTCACCCCTCCACTTT. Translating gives CASSLKQAYNSPLHF. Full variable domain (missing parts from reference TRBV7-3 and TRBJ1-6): GAGVSQTPSNKVTEKGKYVELRCDPISGHTALYWYRQSLGQGPEFLIYFQGTGAADDSGLPNDRFFAVRPEGSVSTLKIQRTERGDSAVYLCASSLKQAYNSPLHFGNGTRLTVT.

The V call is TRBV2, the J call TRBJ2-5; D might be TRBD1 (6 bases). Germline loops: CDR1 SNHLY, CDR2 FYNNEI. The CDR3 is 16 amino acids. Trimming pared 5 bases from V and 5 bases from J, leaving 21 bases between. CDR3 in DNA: TGTGCCAGCAGTCCCCCGGGACACCTAACGGGGGAGACCCAGTACTTC. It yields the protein CASSPPGHLTGETQYF. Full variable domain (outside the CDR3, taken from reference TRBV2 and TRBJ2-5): EPEVTQTPSHQVTQMGQEVILRCVPISNHLYFYWYRQILGQKVEFLVSFYNNEISEKSEIFDDQFSVERPDGSNFTLKIRSTKLEDSAMYFCASSPPGHLTGETQYFGPGTRLLVL.

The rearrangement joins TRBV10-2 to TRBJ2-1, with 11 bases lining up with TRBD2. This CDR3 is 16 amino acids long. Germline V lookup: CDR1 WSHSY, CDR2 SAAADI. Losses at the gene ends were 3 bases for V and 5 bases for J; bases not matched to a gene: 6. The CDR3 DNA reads TGCGCCAGCAGTGAAGTAGCGGGGGGGAAAAACAATGAGCAGTTCTTC. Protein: CASSEVAGGKNNEQFF.

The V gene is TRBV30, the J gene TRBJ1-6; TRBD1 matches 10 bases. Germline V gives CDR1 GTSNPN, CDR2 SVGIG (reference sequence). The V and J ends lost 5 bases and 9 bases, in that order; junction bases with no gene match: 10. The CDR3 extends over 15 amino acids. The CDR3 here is CAWDLKGQGSSPLHF. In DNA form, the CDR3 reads TGTGCCTGGGACCTTAAGGGACAGGGGAGTTCACCCCTCCACTTT.

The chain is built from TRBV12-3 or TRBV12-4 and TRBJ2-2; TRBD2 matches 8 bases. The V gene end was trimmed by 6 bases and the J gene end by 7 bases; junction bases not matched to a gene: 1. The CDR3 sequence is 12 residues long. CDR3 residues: CASRRGGGELFF. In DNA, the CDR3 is TGTGCCAGCAGACGGGGGGGCGGGGAGCTGTTTTTT.

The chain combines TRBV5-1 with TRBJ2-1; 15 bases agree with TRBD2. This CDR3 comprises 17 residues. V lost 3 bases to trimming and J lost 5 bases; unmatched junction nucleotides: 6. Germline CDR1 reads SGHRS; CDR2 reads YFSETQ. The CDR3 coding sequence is TGCGCCAGCAGCTCCGGACTAGCGGGGGGGCAAAACAATGAGCAGTTCTTC. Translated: CASSSGLAGGQNNEQFF.

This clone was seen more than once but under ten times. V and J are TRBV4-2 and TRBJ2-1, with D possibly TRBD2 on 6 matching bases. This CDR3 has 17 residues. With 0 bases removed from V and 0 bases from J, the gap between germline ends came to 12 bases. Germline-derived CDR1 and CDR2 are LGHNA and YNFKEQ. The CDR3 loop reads CASSQEVAAGSYNEQFF. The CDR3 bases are TGTGCCAGCAGCCAAGAAGTAGCGGCGGGCTCCTACAATGAGCAGTTCTTC.

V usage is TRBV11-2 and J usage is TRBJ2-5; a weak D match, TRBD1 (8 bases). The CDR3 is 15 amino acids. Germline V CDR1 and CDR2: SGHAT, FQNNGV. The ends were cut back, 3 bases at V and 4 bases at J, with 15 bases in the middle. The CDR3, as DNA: TGTGCCAGCAGCTTGGGCACAGGGGGGGTAGAGACCCAGTACTTC. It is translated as CASSLGTGGVETQYF.

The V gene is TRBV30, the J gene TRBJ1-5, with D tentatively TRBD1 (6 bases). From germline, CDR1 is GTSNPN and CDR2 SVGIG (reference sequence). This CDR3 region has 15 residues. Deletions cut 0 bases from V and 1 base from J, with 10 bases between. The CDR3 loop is CAWSVQGQSNQPQHF. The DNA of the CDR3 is TGTGCCTGGAGTGTTCAGGGGCAGAGCAATCAGCCCCAGCATTTT. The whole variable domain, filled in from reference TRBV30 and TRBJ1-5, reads SQTIHQWPATLVQPVGSPLSLECTVEGTSNPNLYWYRQAAGRGLQLLFYSVGIGQISSEVPQNLSASRPQDRQFILSSKKLLLSDSGFYLCAWSVQGQSNQPQHFGDGTRLSIL.

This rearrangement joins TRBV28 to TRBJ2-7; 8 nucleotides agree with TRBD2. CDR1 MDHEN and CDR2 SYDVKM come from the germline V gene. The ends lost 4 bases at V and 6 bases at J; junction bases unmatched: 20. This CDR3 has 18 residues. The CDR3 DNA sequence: TGTGCCAGCAGTTCCCCCCGAACTGGCGGGGGGACACGTGCCGAGCAGTACTTC. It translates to CASSSPRTGGGTRAEQYF.

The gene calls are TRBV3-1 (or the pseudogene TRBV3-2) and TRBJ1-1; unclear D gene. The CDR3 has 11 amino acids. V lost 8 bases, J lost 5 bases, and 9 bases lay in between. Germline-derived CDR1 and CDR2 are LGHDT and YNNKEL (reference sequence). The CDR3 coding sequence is TGTGCCAGCTTTCGAGGTACTGAAGCTTTCTTT. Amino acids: CASFRGTEAFF.

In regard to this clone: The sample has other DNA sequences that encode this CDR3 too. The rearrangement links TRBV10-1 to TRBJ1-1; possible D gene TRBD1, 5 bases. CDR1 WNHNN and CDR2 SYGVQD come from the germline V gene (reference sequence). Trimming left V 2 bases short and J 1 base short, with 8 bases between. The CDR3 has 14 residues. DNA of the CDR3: TGCGCCAGCAGTGAGGACAGAAGGAACACTGAAGCTTTCTTT. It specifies CASSEDRRNTEAFF.

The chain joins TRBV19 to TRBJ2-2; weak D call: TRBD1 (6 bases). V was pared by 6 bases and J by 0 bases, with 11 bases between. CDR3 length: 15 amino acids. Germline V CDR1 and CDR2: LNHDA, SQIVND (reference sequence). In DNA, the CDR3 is TGTGCCAGTAGAGTCGGGACAACGAACACCGGGGAGCTGTTTTTT. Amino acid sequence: CASRVGTTNTGELFF. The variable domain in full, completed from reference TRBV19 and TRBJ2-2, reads DGGITQSPKYLFRKEGQNVTLSCEQNLNHDAMYWYRQDPGQGLRLIYYSQIVNDFQKGDIAEGYSVSREKKESFPLTVTSAQKNPTAFYLCASRVGTTNTGELFFGEGSRLTVL.

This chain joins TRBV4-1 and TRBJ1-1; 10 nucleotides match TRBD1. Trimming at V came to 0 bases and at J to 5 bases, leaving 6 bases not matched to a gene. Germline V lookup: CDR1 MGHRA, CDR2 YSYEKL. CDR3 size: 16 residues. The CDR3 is CASSQDPGQGRTEAFF. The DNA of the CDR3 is TGCGCCAGCAGCCAAGATCCGGGACAGGGGAGGACTGAAGCTTTCTTT.

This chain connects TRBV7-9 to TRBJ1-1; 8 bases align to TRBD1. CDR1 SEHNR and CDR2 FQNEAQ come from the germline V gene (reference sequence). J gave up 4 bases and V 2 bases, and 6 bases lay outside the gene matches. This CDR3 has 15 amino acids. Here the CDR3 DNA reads TGTGCCAGCAGCTTACATCAGGGGGCCGGCACTGAAGCTTTCTTT. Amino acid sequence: CASSLHQGAGTEAFF. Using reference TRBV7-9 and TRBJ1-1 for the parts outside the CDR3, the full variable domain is DTGVSQNPRHKITKRGQNVTFRCDPISEHNRLYWYRQTLGQGPEFLTYFQNEAQLEKSRLLSDRFSAERPKGSFSTLEIQRTEQGDSAMYLCASSLHQGAGTEAFFGQGTRLTVV.

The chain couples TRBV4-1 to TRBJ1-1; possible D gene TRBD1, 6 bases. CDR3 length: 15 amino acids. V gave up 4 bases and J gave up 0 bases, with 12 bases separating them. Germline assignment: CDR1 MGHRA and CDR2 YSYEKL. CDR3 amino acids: CASSRQGKLNTEAFF. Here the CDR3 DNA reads TGCGCCAGCAGCCGCCAGGGGAAATTGAACACTGAAGCTTTCTTT.

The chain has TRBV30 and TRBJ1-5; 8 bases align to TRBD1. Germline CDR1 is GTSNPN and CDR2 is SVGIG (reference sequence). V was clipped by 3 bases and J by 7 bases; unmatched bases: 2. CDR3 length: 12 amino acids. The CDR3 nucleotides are TGTGCCTGGAGCGACAGGGGCCAGCCCCAGCATTTT. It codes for CAWSDRGQPQHF.

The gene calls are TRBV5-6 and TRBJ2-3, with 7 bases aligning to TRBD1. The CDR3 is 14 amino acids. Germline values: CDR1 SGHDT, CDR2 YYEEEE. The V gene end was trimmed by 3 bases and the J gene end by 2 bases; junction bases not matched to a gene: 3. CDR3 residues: CASSSDRFTDTQYF. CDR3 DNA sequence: TGTGCCAGCAGCTCGGACAGGTTCACAGATACGCAGTATTTT.